A single sample gave rise to the 5 T cell receptor beta chains below, sequenced in a study of CD8+CD57+ T cells in acquired aplastic anemia. An expansion of CD8+CD57+ cells by flow cytometry had been shown in patients chosen for sequencing. Genomic DNA was employed as the template in profiling TCR beta VDJ and CDR3. TCRdb re-derived calls from the reads in MiXCR, one entry per CDR3 protein. The sample holds around 160,000 distinct CDR3 sequences, around half seen once. The sample comprised sorted CD4+, CD8+, or CD8+CD57+ T cells (not recorded which) from PBMCs. The receptor set was obtained from a human donor with aplastic anemia.

The J gene is TRBJ1-2, the V gene TRBV10-3; the match to TRBD1 covers 8 bases. The germline V gene encodes CDR1 ENHRY and CDR2 SYGVKD. This CDR3 spans 13 amino acids. V shed 2 bases, J shed 5 bases, and the junction held 1 base outside the gene matches. The CDR3 bases are TGTGCCATCAGTGAGACAGGGGGATATGGCTACACCTTC. As protein: CAISETGGYGYTF.

The V call is TRBV4-1, the J call TRBJ2-7, with 10 nucleotides matching TRBD1. Germline V CDR1 and CDR2: MGHRA, YSYEKL. Trimming removed 1 base from V and 7 bases from J; junction bases left unmatched: 4. The CDR3 extends over 14 amino acids. CDR3 loop: CASSQAGQGGEQYF. The CDR3 bases are TGCGCCAGCAGCCAAGCCGGACAGGGGGGTGAGCAGTACTTC.

This clonotype was counted ten times or more. The DNA of the CDR3 is TGTGCCAGCAGCTCCCCAGGGACTAGCGGCTCCTACAATGAGCAGTTCTTC. The encoded protein is CASSSPGTSGSYNEQFF. The chain uses TRBV11-2 and TRBJ2-1; 11 bases agree with TRBD2. This CDR3 spans 17 amino acids. CDR1 is SGHAT and CDR2 is FQNNGV in the germline V gene. Trimming took 4 bases from V and 0 from J; bases not matched to a gene: 5.

This clonotype was recorded at least ten times. The chain recombines TRBV5-4 with TRBJ2-5, with 12 bases aligning to TRBD2. V lost 4 bases and J lost 5; bases outside the gene matches: 9. The CDR3 length is 16 residues. Germline CDR1 is SGHNT and CDR2 is YYREEE (reference sequence). CDR3 nucleotide sequence: TGTGCCAGCAGCCTCCGACTAGCGGGAGACTCGGAGACCCAGTACTTC. This gives the protein CASSLRLAGDSETQYF.

This clonotype was seen only a few times. A much larger clone sits a single nucleotide away, making a read error possible. The J gene is TRBJ1-3, the V gene TRBV7-8; D is uncertain. The CDR3 covers 15 residues. CDR1 and CDR2 (germline): SGHVS, FQNEAQ. The CDR3 DNA reads as TGTGTCAGCAGCACTACACAGAATCCTGGAAACACCATATATTTT. It is translated as CVSSTTQNPGNTIYF.